The T cell receptor (beta chain) described here comes from a study of blood T cell repertoires in COVID-19. At the level of the study: Researchers got acute and convalescent COVID-19 samples from the United States, Italy and Spain. From T cells, B-cell-depleted T cells, or PBMCs came the material, which was cDNA or gDNA.

The ends were cut back, 0 bases at V and 4 bases at J, with 15 bases in the middle. The CDR3 sequence is 16 residues long. Per the germline V gene, CDR1 is MGHRA and CDR2 is YSYEKL. Original data processing: Estimated nucleated cell counts came from reference gene primer amplification. Libraries were prepared by immunoSEQ multiplex PCR; TCRdb keeps only in-frame clonotypes and omits some of them. From that table come the V and J calls and clone size; the DNA was used to work out D and trimming. The sample consists of tens of thousands of clones, 80% of them appearing once. This receptor was identified in a woman older than 75 with acute or convalescent COVID-19. The genes are TRBV4-1 and TRBJ1-2; the D is unclear. The material sequenced was peripheral blood. The CDR3 sequence is CASSQEERAGPYGYTF. In DNA, the CDR3 is TGCGCCAGCAGCCAAGAGGAGAGAGCGGGCCCCTATGGCTACACCTTC.